The source of this T cell receptor (beta chain) is a study of T-cell memory formation after mild COVID-19. MiXCR, applied by TCRdb to the 5' RACE reads, yields one record per CDR3 protein. Found here are approximately 300,000 distinct CDR3 sequences, roughly 15% of them singletons; the top ten hold roughly 22%. CDR3 length: 12 residues. The V and J ends lost 2 bases and 8 bases respectively, with 7 bases between them. Germline values: CDR1 SGHKS, CDR2 YYEKEE (reference sequence). The chain links TRBV5-5 to TRBJ2-2; D is undetermined. Sequencing used PBMCs or a T cell subset sorted from them (not recorded which). The source is a man between 18 and 29 years old who had mild COVID-19 (a few samples of this study predate the infection). Cell type and time point are not known. This CDR3 is CASSFSGGELFF. The CDR3 DNA reads as TGTGCCAGCAGCTTCTCCGGAGGGGAGCTGTTTTTT.